This paragraph reports one T cell receptor (beta chain). What it recognizes is unknown. This entry is derived from a study of cytomegalovirus exposure and HLA in healthy donors. Vbeta (60) and Jbeta (13) primers were used in the PCR. Clones were sequenced by immunoSEQ multiplex PCR, and TCRdb holds only the in-frame ones, with some missing. The sample consists of fewer than 200,000 clones, around four fifths of them appearing once. The CDR3 loop spans 13 amino acids. CDR1 is GTSNPN, CDR2 SVGIG, per germline (reference sequence). V lost 3 bases and J lost 9; bases outside the gene matches: 5. Study-level results: Owing to their indistinguishability, certain V segments, notably TRBV6-2 and TRBV6-3, were excluded. Within the data, a cluster of highly shared sequence variants was likely a sequencing artifact.

The chain uses TRBV30 and TRBJ1-6, with 7 bases fitting TRBD1. The sequenced sample was PBMCs. The clonotype originates from a man between 45 and 60 years old in good health and CMV-seronegative. The CDR3 region is CAWRDRAASPLHF. As DNA, the CDR3 is TGTGCCTGGAGAGACAGGGCGGCTTCACCCCTCCACTTT.